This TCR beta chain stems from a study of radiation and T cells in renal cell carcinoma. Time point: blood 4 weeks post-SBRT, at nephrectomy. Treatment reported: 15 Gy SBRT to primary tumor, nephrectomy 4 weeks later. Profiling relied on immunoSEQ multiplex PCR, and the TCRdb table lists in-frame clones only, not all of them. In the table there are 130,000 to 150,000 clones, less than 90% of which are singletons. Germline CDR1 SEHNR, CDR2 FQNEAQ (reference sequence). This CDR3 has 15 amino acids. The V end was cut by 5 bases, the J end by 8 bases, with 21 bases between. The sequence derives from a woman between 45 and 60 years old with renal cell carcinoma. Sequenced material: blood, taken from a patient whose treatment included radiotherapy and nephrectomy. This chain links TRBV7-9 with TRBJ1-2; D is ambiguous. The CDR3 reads CASSDDNGPLSGYTF. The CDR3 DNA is TGTGCCAGCAGCGACGACAATGGGCCCCTATCCGGCTACACCTTC.